The following is a TCR beta chain sequence with its context. Per the original methods: Reference gene primer amplification in the assay estimated nucleated cell counts. The method was immunoSEQ multiplex PCR; TCRdb's version includes in-frame clones alone and lacks a portion of them. The D gene and trimming were derived from the DNA, and the V and J assignments and clone size from that table. Of roughly 70,000 clones in the sample, around 92% were seen once. These data belong to a study of blood T cell repertoires in COVID-19. Study-level information: Collection of acute and convalescent COVID-19 samples took place in the United States, Italy and Spain.

V lost 3 bases and J lost 12, with 18 bases in between. The CDR3 extends over 14 amino acids. Germline loops: CDR1 KGHSH, CDR2 LQKENI. The rearrangement links TRBV18 to TRBJ1-3; no definite D call. Material: peripheral blood. The TCR was taken from a human donor with active COVID-19. The donor label of this sample is uncertain. CDR3 DNA: TGTGCCAGCTCACCCGAGGTCCCGGCCGCGATCATATATTTT. It encodes CASSPEVPAAIIYF. Combining the CDR3 with reference TRBV18 and TRBJ1-3 gives the whole variable domain NAGVMQNPRHLVRRRGQEARLRCSPMKGHSHVYWYRQLPEEGLKFMVYLQKENIIDESGMPKERFSAEFPKEGPSILRIQQVVRGDSAAYFCASSPEVPAAIIYFGEGSWLTVV.